This T cell receptor (beta chain) was recorded in a study of identifying expanded T cells in peripheral blood. The CDR3 length is 16 residues. The V segment lost 6 bases and the J segment 0 bases; nucleotides outside the gene matches: 8. The germline V gene has CDR1 MNHNY and CDR2 SVGAGI (reference sequence). Data came from immunoSEQ multiplex PCR; TCRdb stores just in-frame clones and leaves some out. The sample has 45,000 to 65,000 clones; roughly 80% are singletons. The chain employs TRBV6-6 and TRBJ1-3, with 7 nucleotides matching TRBD1. This receptor was identified in a person aged 18 to 75 in good health. The sample taken for sequencing was blood. CDR3 nucleotides: TGTGCCAGCAGCCCGACAGGGAGCCGCTCTGGAAACACCATATATTTT. It encodes CASSPTGSRSGNTIYF.